This TCR beta chain derives from a study of technical replicates of blood from a handful of donors. Only in-frame clones appear in the TCRdb table, and some are missing; sequencing was by immunoSEQ multiplex PCR. Of roughly 60,000 clones in the sample, about nine tenths were seen once. This clone was seen a single time. The receptor's source is a human donor in good health. Some clones in this sample may be carry-over from other donors' samples. What was sequenced was PBMCs.

In DNA, the CDR3 is TGTGCCAGTAGTGCCCGGGACTCCAGCTACGAGCAGTACTTC. Its translation: CASSARDSSYEQYF. The rearrangement links TRBV19 to TRBJ2-7; tentatively, D is TRBD2 (6 bases). Trimming stripped 5 bases from V and 3 bases from J, with 14 bases between. The germline V gene has CDR1 LNHDA and CDR2 SQIVND (reference sequence). The CDR3 spans 14 residues.